This TCR beta chain was captured by sequencing in a study of lymphopenia after photon versus proton radiotherapy. Germline V gene sequence: CDR1 SQVTM, CDR2 ANQGSEA. Trimming left V 7 bases short and J 5 bases short, with 15 bases between. The CDR3 spans 13 residues. Method: immunoSEQ multiplex PCR; TCRdb's copy keeps in-frame clones and lacks some. In the table there are approximately 80,000 clones, around four fifths of which are singletons. The study, taken as a whole, reports: Post-nadir TCR diversity decline inversely tracked overall survival among those who died. Survival link was tested only in deceased patients; proton benefit remains a possibility.

Notes on this clone: Its matching antigen is unknown.

The TCR originated in a man aged 55-75 years with pancreatic cancer. This specimen consisted of peripheral blood, obtained from a patient treated with proton-based radiotherapy. The chain carries TRBV29-1 and TRBJ2-1; D could derive from TRBD1 or TRBD2 (5 bases each). The DNA for the CDR3 is TGCAGCGCAGTGTCGTGGGGGAACAATGAGCAGTTCTTC. Protein product: CSAVSWGNNEQFF.